This T cell receptor (beta chain) was documented in a study of monozygotic twins with inflammatory bowel disease. The length of the CDR3 is 15 residues. Germline V gene lookup returns CDR1 LNHDA and CDR2 SQIVND (reference sequence). Per donor there was one draw, yielding a blood sample of approximately 2.4 ml. TCRdb reanalyzed the 5' RACE reads and collapses them to one entry per CDR3 protein, without DNA. Here the sample table reports about 300,000 distinct CDR3 sequences. This chain connects TRBV19 to TRBJ2-3; lacking DNA, the TRBD1 call made by TCRdb goes unchecked. The receptor was isolated from a human donor with ulcerative colitis or Crohn's disease, or a healthy co-twin of an affected twin (not recorded which). Sequencing was done on a sample of blood. CDR3 sequence reads: CASTSLGGPTDTRYF.